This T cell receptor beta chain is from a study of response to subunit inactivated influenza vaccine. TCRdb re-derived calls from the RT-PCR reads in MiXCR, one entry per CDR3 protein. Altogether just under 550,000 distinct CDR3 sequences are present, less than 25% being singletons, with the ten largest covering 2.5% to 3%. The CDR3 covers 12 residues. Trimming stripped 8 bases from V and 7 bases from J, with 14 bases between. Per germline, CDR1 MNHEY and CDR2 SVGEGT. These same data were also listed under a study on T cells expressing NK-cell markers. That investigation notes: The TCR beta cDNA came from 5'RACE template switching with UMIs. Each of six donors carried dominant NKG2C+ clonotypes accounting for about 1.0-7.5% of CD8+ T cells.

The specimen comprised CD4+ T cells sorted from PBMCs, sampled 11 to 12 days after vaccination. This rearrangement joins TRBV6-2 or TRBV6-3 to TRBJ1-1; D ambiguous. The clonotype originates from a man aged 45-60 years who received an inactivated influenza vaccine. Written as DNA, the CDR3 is TGTGCCAGCCGGCCAGGCAGGTATGAAGCTTTCTTT. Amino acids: CASRPGRYEAFF.